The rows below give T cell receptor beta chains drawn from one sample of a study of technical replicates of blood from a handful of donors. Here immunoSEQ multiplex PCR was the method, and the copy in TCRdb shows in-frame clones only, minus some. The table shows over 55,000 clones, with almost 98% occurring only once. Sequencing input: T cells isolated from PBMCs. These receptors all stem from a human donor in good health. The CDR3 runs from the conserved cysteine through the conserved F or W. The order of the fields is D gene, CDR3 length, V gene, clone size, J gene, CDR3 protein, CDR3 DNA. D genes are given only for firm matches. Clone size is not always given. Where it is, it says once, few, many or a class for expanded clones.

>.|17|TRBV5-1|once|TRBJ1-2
CASSLGQAPEHNYGYTF
TGCGCCAGCAGCTTGGGGCAGGCCCCTGAACATAACTATGGCTACACCTTC
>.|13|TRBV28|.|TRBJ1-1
CASSLTGGAEAFF
TGTGCCAGCAGCCTCACAGGAGGGGCTGAAGCTTTCTTT
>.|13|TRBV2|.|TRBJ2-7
CASSEGEVYGQYF
TGTGCCAGCAGTGAAGGTGAAGTTTACGGGCAGTACTTC
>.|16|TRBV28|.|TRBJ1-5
CASREGTWLSNQPQHF
TGTGCCAGCAGGGAGGGGACCTGGTTGAGCAATCAGCCCCAGCATTTT
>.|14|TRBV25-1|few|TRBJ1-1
CASTRGGKNTEAFF
TGTGCCAGCACCCGGGGAGGAAAGAACACTGAAGCTTTCTTT
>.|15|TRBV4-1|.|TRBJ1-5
CASSLGQVSNQPQHF
TGCGCCAGCAGCCTGGGGCAGGTTAGCAATCAGCCCCAGCATTTT
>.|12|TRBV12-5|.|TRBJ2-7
CASGSQGYEQYF
TGTGCTAGTGGTTCCCAGGGGTACGAGCAGTACTTC
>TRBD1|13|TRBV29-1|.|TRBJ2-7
CSVRGTVRSEQYF
TGCAGCGTTAGAGGGACAGTGCGGAGCGAGCAGTACTTC
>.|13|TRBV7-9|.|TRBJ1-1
CASSLGQVLEAFF
TGTGCCAGCAGCTTAGGGCAGGTTCTGGAAGCTTTCTTT
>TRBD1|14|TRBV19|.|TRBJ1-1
CASRRTGMNTEAFF
TGTGCCAGTAGAAGGACAGGAATGAACACTGAAGCTTTCTTT
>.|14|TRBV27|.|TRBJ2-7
CASRLNRFSYEQYF
TGTGCCAGCAGATTAAACAGGTTTTCCTACGAGCAGTACTTC
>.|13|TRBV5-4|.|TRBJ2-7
CASSLQGSYEQYF
TGTGCCAGCAGCCTTCAGGGCTCCTACGAGCAGTACTTC
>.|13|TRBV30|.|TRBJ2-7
CACLQGGGYEQYF
TGTGCCTGTCTACAGGGCGGGGGCTACGAGCAGTACTTC
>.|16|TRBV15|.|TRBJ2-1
CATSRDLGEAYNEQFF
TGTGCCACCAGCAGAGATCTGGGGGAGGCCTACAATGAGCAGTTCTTC
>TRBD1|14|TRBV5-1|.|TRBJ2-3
CASRSGQGPDTQYF
TGCGCCAGCAGATCGGGACAGGGGCCAGATACGCAGTATTTT
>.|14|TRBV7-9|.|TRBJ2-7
CASSLGAETYEQYF
TGTGCCAGCAGCTTAGGGGCAGAAACCTACGAGCAGTACTTC
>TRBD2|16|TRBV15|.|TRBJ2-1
CATSGTSGRAHNEQFF
TGTGCCACCAGCGGGACTAGCGGGAGGGCCCACAATGAGCAGTTCTTC
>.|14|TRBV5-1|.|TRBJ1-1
CASSPRGESTEAFF
TGCGCCAGCAGCCCAAGGGGTGAGAGCACTGAAGCTTTCTTT
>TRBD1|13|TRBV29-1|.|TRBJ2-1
CSSRTGTVNEQFF
TGCAGCTCCCGAACCGGGACAGTCAATGAGCAGTTCTTC
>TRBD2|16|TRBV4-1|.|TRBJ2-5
CASSQPGLAGVETQYF
TGCGCCAGCAGCCAACCCGGACTAGCGGGAGTAGAGACCCAGTACTTC
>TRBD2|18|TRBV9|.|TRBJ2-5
CASSVGPGTSGGTETQYF
TGTGCCAGCAGCGTAGGGCCCGGGACTAGCGGGGGAACAGAGACCCAGTACTTC
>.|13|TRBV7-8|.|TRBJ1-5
CASSREAGQPQHF
TGTGCCAGCAGCAGGGAGGCAGGTCAGCCCCAGCATTTT
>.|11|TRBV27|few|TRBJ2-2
CASSFSGELFF
TGTGCCAGCAGTTTCTCCGGGGAGCTGTTTTTT
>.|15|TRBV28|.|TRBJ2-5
CASNLDTGLGGTQYF
TGTGCCAGCAACCTAGACACGGGTCTCGGGGGGACCCAGTACTTC
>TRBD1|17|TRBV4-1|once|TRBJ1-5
CASSHPGQGMEGQPQHF
TGCGCCAGCAGCCACCCCGGACAGGGAATGGAGGGACAGCCCCAGCATTTT
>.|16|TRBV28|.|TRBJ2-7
CASSSPSRDSRVEQYF
TGTGCCAGCAGTTCCCCTTCCCGGGACTCCCGTGTAGAGCAGTACTTC
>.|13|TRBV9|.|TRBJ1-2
CASSPAGTVGYTF
TGTGCCAGCAGCCCGGCGGGGACGGTTGGCTACACCTTC
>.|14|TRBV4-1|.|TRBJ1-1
CASSQEFRDTEAFF
TGCGCCAGCAGCCAAGAGTTCAGGGATACTGAAGCTTTCTTT
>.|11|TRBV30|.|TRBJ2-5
CAWSAGETQYF
TGTGCCTGGAGTGCAGGAGAGACCCAGTACTTC
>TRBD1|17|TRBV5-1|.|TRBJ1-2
CASKPMRWEQGEYGYTF
TGCGCCAGCAAGCCTATGCGGTGGGAGCAGGGGGAGTATGGCTACACCTTC
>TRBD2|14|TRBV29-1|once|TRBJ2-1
CSVDVSGTYNEQFF
TGCAGCGTTGACGTAAGCGGGACCTACAATGAGCAGTTCTTC
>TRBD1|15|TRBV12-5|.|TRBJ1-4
CASGWSGGRNEKLFF
TGTGCTAGTGGATGGTCAGGGGGCAGGAATGAAAAACTGTTTTTT